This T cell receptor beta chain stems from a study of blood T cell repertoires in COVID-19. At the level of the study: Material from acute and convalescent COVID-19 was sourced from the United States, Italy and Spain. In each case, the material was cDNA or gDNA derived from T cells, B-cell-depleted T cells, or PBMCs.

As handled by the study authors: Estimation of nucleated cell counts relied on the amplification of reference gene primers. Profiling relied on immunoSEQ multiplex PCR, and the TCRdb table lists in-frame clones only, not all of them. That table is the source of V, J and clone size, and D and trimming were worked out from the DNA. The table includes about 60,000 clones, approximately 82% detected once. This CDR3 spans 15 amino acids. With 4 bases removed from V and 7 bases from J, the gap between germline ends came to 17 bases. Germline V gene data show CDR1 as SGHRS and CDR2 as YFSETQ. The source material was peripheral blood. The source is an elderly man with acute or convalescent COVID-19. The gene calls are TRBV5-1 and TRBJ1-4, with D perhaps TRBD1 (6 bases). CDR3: CASSTMGAEGEKLFF. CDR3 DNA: TGCGCCAGCAGCACCATGGGGGCCGAGGGTGAAAAACTGTTTTTT.